This TCR beta chain was profiled in a study of T-cell reconstitution after alpha-beta-depleted transplantation in children (dated by TCRdb to 2015 to 2016). Notes on the research overall: Using TCR repertoire profiling, the study followed T-cell immune reconstitution in a quantitative way in children after TCRalphabeta/CD19-depleted allogeneic hematopoietic cell transplantation.

In light of the paper, this sample's treatment or condition label describes: allogeneic hematopoietic cell transplantation with graft depleted of TCRalphabeta T cells and CD19 B cells. The transplant recipients were children given TCRalphabeta/CD19-depleted allogeneic hematopoietic cell grafts. To prepare the library, PCR was applied. Instrument on record: Illumina HiSeq 2500. TCR libraries were prepared with molecular barcoding, using unique molecular identifiers to normalize TCRbeta repertoire quantification. TCRdb reworked the public reads: Q25 trimming with fastp, MiXCR clone assembly, productive beta chains retained. For every CDR3 protein sequence, its rows merge into one entry that carries the most common genes and DNA. This sample has 700,000 to 950,000 distinct CDR3 sequences in its table, and around 15% of those were observed once. About 5% of the sample goes to the ten largest clones. With respect to this clonotype: What antigen it recognizes has not been identified. Nothing much larger sits one base from this clone, and base qualities are not available.

Relative to germline, V is 5 bases shorter and J is 7 bases shorter, with 11 bases between their ends. The germline V gene (reference sequence) sets CDR1 to SSHAT and CDR2 to FNYEAQ. Inclusive of the bounding cysteine and phenylalanine, the CDR3 is 13 residues long. Only the CDR3 region is kept as DNA, spanning 39 bases read in frame from base 1. Findings and caveats that apply to the study as a whole: The apparently early alphabetaT-cell count recovery about two months after transplant was reportedly dependent on only several hundred rapidly expanded clones derived from non-depleted graft cells. Over the following months the frequencies of hyperexpanded clones went down, and after one year T-cell counts and TCRbeta diversity were mostly credited to newly produced T cells. In some patients, the high TCRbeta diversity seen at day 60 was put down to recipient T cells and intrathymic progenitors that had survived conditioning.

Sequencing was performed on PBMCs, mostly from graft donor cells, taken 360 days after TCRalphabeta/CD19-depleted stem cell transplant. The V gene is TRBV7-7 and the J gene is TRBJ2-2, with no confident D gene call. This sequence was found in a male patient younger than 18 who had a stem cell transplant for acute lymphoblastic leukemia, so the T cells may come from the graft donor. The CDR3 region reads CASSARTSGELFF. The sequenced DNA: TGTGCCAGCAGCGCCCGGACCAGCGGGGAGCTGTTTTTT.